This T cell receptor beta chain appears in the sequencing data of a study of technical replicates of blood from several donors. The V gene lost 7 bases and the J gene lost 2 bases, with 11 bases spanning the gap. Germline V gene sequence: CDR1 SEHNR, CDR2 FQNEAQ (reference sequence). The CDR3 runs to 13 residues. Repertoires were generated with immunoSEQ multiplex PCR, while TCRdb's copy carries only in-frame clones and drops some. This sample has about 66,000 clones, with over 75% found just once. The receptor was derived from a human donor in good health. Some clones in this sample may be carry-over from other donors' samples. Sample: PBMCs. The chain has TRBV7-9 and TRBJ1-2; maybe TRBD1 (6 bases). The CDR3 loop reads CASNADRNYGYTF. CDR3 coding DNA: TGTGCCAGCAACGCTGACAGGAACTATGGCTACACCTTC.